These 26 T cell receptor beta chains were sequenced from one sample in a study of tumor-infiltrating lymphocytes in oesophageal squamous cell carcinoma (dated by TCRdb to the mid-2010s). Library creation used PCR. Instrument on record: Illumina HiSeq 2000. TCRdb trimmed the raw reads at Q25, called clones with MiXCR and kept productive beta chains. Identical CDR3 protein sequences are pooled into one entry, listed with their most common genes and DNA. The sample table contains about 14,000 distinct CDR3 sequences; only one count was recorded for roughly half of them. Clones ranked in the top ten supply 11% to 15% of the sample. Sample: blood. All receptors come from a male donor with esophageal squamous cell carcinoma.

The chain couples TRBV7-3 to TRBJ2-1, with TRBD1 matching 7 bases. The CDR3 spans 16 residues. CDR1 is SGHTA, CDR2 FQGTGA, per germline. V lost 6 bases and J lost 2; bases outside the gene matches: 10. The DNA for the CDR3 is TGTGCCAGCAGTCCTTACGTACAGGGGACCTACAATGAGCAGTTCTTC. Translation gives CASSPYVQGTYNEQFF.

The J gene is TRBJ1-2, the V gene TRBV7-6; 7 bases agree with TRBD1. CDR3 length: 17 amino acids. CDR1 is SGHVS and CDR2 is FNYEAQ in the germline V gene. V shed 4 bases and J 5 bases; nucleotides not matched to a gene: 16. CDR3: CASSSRGTEEGHYGYTF. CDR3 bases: TGTGCCAGCAGCTCACGAGGGACAGAAGAGGGGCATTATGGCTACACCTTC.

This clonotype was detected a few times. The CDR3 reads CAWSGKVFVLFNYGYTF. The CDR3 DNA reads TGTGCCTGGAGTGGAAAAGTTTTTGTTTTGTTTAACTATGGCTACACCTTC. The J gene is TRBJ1-2, the V gene TRBV30; D remains unclear. Germline CDR1 GTSNPN, CDR2 SVGIG (reference sequence). Trimming removed 1 base at V and 1 base at J, with 19 bases between. This CDR3 has 17 residues.

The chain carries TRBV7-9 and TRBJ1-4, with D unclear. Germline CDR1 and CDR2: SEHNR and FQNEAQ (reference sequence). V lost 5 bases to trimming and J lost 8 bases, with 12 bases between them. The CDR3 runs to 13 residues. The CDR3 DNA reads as TGTGCCAGCAGCGGAGACCCGGGGGAAAAACTGTTTTTT. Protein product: CASSGDPGEKLFF.

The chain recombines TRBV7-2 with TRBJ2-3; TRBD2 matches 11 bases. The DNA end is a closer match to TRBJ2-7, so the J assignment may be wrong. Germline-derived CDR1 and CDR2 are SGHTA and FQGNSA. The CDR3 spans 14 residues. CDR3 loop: CASSFTSGSYEQYF. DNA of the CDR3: TGTGCCAGCAGCTTCACTAGCGGGAGCTACGAGCAGTACTTC.

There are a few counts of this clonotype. In nucleotides, the CDR3 is TGTGCCAGCAGCATAGGACACTACAATGAGCAGTTCTTC. It yields the protein CASSIGHYNEQFF. V is TRBV7-2 and J is TRBJ2-1, with D possibly matching TRBD1 (5 bases). The CDR3 extends over 13 amino acids. The germline V gene has CDR1 SGHTA and CDR2 FQGNSA. The V gene lost 5 bases and the J gene lost 3 bases, with 8 bases spanning the gap.

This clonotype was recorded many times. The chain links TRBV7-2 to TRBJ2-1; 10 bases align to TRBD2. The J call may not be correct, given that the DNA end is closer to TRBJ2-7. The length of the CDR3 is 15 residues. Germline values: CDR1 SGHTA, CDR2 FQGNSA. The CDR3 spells CASSLNPSGSYEQYF. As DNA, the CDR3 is TGTGCCAGCAGCTTAAACCCTAGCGGGAGTTACGAGCAGTACTTC.

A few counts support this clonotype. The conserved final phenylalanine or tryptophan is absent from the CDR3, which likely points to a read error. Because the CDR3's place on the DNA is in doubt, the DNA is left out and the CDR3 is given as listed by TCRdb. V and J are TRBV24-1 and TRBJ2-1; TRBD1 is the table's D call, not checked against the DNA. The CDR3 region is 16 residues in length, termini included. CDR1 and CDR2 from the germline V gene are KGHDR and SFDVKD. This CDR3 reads CATSDSGRTWGYTFGS.

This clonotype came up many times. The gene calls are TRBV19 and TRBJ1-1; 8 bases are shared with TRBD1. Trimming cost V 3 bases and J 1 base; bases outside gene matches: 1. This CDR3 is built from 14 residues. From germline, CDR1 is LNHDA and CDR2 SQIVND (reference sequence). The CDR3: CASSIGTGNTEAFF. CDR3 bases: TGTGCCAGTAGTATTGGGACAGGGAACACTGAAGCTTTCTTT.

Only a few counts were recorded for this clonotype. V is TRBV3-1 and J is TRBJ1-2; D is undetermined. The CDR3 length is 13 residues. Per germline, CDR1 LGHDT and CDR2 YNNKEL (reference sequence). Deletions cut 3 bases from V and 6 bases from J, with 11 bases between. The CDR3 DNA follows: TGTGCCAGCAGCCAGGTGGGCTCGGATGGCTACACCTTC. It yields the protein CASSQVGSDGYTF. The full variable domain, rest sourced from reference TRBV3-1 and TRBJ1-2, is DTAVSQTPKYLVTQMGNDKSIKCEQNLGHDTMYWYKQDSKKFLKIMFSYNNKELIINETVPNRFSPKSPDKAHLNLHINSLELGDSAVYFCASSQVGSDGYTFGSGTRLTVV.

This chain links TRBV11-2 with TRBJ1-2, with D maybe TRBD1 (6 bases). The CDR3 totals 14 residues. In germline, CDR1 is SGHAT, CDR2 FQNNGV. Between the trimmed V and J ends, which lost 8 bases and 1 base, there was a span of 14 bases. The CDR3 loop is CASARTGSNYGYTF. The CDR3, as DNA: TGTGCCAGCGCGCGTACAGGGAGTAACTATGGCTACACCTTC.

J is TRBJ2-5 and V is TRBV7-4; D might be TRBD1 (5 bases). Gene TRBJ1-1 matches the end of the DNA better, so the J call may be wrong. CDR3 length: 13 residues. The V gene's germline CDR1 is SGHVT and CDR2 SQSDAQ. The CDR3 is CASSFRGRTEAFF. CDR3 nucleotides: TGTGCCAGCAGCTTTCGGGGACGGACTGAAGCTTTCTTT.

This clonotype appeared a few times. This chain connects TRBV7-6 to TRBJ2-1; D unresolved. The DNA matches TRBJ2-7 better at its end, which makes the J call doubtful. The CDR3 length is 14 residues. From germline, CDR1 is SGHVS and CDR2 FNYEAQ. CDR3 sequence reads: CASSLFKELNEQYF. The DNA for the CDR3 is TGTGCCAGCAGCTTATTCAAGGAGCTTAACGAGCAGTACTTC.

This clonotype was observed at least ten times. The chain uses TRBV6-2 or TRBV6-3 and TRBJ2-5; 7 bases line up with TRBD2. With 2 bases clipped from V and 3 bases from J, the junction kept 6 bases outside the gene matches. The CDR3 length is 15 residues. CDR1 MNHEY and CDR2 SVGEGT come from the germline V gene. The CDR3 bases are TGTGCCAGCAGTTACGGGAGGGCCAGGAAAGAGACCCAGTACTTC. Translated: CASSYGRARKETQYF.

CDR3 in amino acids: CASRIAGEQYF. The CDR3 bases are TGTGCCAGCAGAATTGCTGGCGAGCAGTACTTC. The V gene is TRBV6-2 or TRBV6-3, the J gene TRBJ2-4, with unresolved D. TRBJ2-7 explains the end of the DNA better; the J call may be wrong. Germline V gives CDR1 MNHEY, CDR2 SVGEGT. CDR3 size: 11 residues.

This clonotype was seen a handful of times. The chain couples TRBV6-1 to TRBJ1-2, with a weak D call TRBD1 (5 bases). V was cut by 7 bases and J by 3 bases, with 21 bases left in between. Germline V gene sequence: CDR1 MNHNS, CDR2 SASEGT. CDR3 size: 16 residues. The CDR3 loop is CASNPRGSGGDYGYTF. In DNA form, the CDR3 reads TGTGCCAGCAACCCTAGGGGATCCGGGGGTGACTATGGCTACACCTTC.

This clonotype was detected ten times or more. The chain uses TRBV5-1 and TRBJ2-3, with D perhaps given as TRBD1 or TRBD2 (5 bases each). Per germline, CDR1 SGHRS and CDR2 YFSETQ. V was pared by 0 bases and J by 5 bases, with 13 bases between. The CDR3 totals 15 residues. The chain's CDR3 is CASSLGGVDVDTQYF. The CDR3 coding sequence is TGCGCCAGCAGCTTGGGAGGGGTGGATGTAGATACGCAGTATTTT.

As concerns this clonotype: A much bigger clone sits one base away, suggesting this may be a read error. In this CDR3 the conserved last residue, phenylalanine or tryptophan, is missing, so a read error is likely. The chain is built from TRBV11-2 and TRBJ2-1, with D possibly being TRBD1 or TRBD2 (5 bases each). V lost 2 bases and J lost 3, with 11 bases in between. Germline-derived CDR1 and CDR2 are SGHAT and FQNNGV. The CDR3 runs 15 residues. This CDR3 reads CASSLSRGDYNEQFL. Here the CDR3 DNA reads TGTGCCAGCAGCTTAAGCCGGGGCGACTACAATGAGCAGTTCTTA.

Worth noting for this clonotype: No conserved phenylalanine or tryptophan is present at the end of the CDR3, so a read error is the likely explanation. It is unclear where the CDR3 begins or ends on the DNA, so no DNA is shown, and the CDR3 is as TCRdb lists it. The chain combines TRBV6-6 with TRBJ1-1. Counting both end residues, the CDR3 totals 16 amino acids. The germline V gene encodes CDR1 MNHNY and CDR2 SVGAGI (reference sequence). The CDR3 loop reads CASRRGGLETSSTSGQ.

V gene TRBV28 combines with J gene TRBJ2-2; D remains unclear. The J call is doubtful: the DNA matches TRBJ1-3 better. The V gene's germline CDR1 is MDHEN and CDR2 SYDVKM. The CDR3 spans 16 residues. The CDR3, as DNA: TGTGCCAGCCTCCAGATACGGGCCAGCTCTGGAAACACCATATATTTT. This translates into CASLQIRASSGNTIYF.

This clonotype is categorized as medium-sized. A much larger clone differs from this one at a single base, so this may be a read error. The CDR3 DNA reads TGCGCCAGCAGTGAGTCGATCTCTACCAATGAGCAGTACTTC. It encodes CASSESISTNEQYF. The rearrangement joins TRBV10-1 to TRBJ2-5; unclear D gene. Trimming cost V 0 bases and J 11 bases, with 16 bases left between them. Germline V gene lookup returns CDR1 WNHNN and CDR2 SYGVQD (reference sequence). CDR3 length: 14 residues.

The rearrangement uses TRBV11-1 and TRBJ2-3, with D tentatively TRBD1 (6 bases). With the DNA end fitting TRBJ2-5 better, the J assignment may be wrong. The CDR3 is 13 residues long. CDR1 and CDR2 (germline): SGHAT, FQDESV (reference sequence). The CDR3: CASSSAQGVTQYF. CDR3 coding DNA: TGTGCCAGCAGTTCCGCACAGGGTGTTACCCAGTACTTC.

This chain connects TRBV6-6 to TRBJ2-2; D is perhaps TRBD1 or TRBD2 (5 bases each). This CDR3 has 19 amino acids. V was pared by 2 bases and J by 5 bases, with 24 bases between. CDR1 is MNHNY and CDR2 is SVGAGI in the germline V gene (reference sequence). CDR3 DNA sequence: TGTGCCAGCAGTTACACCGACTCCGGGTGGGGCGCGGGTACCGGGGAGCTGTTTTTT. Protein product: CASSYTDSGWGAGTGELFF.

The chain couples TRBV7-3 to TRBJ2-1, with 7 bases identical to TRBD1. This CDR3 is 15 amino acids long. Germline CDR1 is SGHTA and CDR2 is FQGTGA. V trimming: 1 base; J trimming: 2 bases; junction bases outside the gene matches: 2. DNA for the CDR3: TGTGCCAGCAGCTTAATGCAGGGGGCCTACAATGAGCAGTTCTTC. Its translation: CASSLMQGAYNEQFF. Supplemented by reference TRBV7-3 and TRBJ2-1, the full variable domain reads GAGVSQTPSNKVTEKGKYVELRCDPISGHTALYWYRQSLGQGPEFLIYFQGTGAADDSGLPNDRFFAVRPEGSVSTLKIQRTERGDSAVYLCASSLMQGAYNEQFFGPGTRLTVL.

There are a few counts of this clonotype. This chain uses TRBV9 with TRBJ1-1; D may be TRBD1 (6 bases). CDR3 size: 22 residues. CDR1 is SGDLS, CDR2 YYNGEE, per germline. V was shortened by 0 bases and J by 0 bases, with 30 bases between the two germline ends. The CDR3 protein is CASSVGVGGHFTRLGMNTEAFF. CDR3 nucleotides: TGTGCCAGCAGCGTAGGAGTAGGGGGACATTTTACCAGGCTGGGGATGAACACTGAAGCTTTCTTT.

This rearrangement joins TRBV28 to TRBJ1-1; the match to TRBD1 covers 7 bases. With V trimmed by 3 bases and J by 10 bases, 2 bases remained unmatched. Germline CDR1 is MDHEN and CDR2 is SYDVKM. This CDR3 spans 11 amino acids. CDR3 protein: CASSFHRGAFF. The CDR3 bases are TGTGCCAGCAGTTTTCACAGGGGAGCTTTCTTT. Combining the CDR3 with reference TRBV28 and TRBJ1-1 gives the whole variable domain DVKVTQSSRYLVKRTGEKVFLECVQDMDHENMFWYRQDPGLGLRLIYFSYDVKMKEKGDIPEGYSVSREKKERFSLILESASTNQTSMYLCASSFHRGAFFGQGTRLTVV.